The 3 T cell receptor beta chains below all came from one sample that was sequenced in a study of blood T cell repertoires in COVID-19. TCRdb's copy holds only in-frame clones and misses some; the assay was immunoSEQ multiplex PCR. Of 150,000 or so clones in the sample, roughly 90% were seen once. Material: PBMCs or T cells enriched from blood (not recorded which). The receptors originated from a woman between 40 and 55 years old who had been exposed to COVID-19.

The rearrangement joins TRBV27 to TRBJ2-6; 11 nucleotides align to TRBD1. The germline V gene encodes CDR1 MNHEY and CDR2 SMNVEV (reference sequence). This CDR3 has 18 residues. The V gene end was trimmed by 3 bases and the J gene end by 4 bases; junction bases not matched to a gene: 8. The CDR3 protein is CASSFSGQGATGANVLTF. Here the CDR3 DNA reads TGTGCCAGCAGTTTCTCTGGACAGGGGGCTACGGGGGCCAACGTCCTGACTTTC.

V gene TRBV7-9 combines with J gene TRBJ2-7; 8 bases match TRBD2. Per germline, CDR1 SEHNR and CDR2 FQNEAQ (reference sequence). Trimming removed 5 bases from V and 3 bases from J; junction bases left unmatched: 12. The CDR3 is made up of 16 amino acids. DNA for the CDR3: TGTGCCAGCAGCGAATCGGGGGGGACTAGTGGCTACGAGCAGTACTTC. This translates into CASSESGGTSGYEQYF.

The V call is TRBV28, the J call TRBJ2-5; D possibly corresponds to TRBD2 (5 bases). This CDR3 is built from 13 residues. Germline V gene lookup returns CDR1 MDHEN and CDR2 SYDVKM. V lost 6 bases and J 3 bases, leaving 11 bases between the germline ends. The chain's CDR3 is CASRDFAKETQYF. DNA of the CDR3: TGTGCCAGCAGGGACTTTGCCAAAGAGACCCAGTACTTC.